This entry describes one TCR beta chain. Its specificity is unknown. TCRdb reprocessed the 5' RACE reads with MiXCR, giving one entry per CDR3 protein. The sample carries 300,000 or so distinct CDR3 sequences, roughly 9% recorded once. The source of the sample is a study of identical twins. Per the germline V gene, CDR1 is SNHLY and CDR2 is FYNNEI. The CDR3 consists of 13 residues. V was pared by 7 bases and J by 1 base, with 10 bases between. Study-wide points: With beta out-of-frame sequences, excess sharing by twins was weaker.

These same data were also listed under a study on yellow fever vaccine responses in identical twins.

The rearrangement uses TRBV2 and TRBJ1-1; maybe TRBD1 (5 bases). This TCR was sampled from a woman younger than 30 in good health. The sample comprised CD8+ T cells sorted from blood. CDR3: CASTGTANTEAFF. The CDR3 DNA sequence: TGTGCCAGCACAGGGACCGCGAACACTGAAGCTTTCTTT. Full variable domain (missing parts from reference TRBV2 and TRBJ1-1): EPEVTQTPSHQVTQMGQEVILRCVPISNHLYFYWYRQILGQKVEFLVSFYNNEISEKSEIFDDQFSVERPDGSNFTLKIRSTKLEDSAMYFCASTGTANTEAFFGQGTRLTVV.